The clone carrying this T cell receptor beta chain was seen many times. These data are taken from a study of metastatic and nonmetastatic thyroid tumors. Treatment of any kind had been given to no patient before thyroid surgery. This CDR3 is 16 amino acids long. CDR1 SNHLY and CDR2 FYNNEI come from the germline V gene. V lost 5 bases and J lost 4; bases outside the gene matches: 12. TCRdb re-clonotyped the PCR reads via MiXCR. Seen here are under 95,000 clones, approximately 9% observed once, and the top ten hold roughly 10%. This chain links TRBV2 with TRBJ1-1; 8 bases are a match to TRBD1. Sequencing input: blood. The source is a female donor with papillary thyroid cancer or a benign thyroid nodule (not recorded which). Some clones in this sample may be carry-over from other donors' samples. The CDR3 bases are TGTGCCAGCAGTCCACCATCCAGGGGGCGCGGCACTGAAGCTTTCTTT. Amino acids: CASSPPSRGRGTEAFF.